This is a list of T cell receptor beta chains from one sample in a study of T cell changes during pregnancy in multiple sclerosis. Sequencing used immunoSEQ multiplex PCR; TCRdb keeps in-frame clones, though not all of them. Counted here are approximately 36,000 clones, 93% occurring once; the ten biggest clones make up about 0.41%. Sequenced here: CD4+ T cells from peripheral blood mononuclear cells, sampled in the first trimester of pregnancy. The receptors come from a female donor with multiple sclerosis, enrolled in a pregnancy study. Each CDR3 is given with its conserved first and last residue. A D gene is named only where the DNA matches it firmly. The size field is filled for only some rows; it gives once, few, many or a size class.

clone size | J gene | D gene | V gene | CDR3 DNA | CDR3 protein
- | TRBJ1-1 | - | TRBV5-4 | TGTGCCAGCAGCGCGGGGGGACAAGCTTTCTTT | CASSAGGQAFF
- | TRBJ1-1 | - | TRBV18 | TGTGCCAGCTCACCACCGCTACAGTTGAACACTGAAGCTTTCTTT | CASSPPLQLNTEAFF
once | TRBJ1-2 | - | TRBV5-5 | TGTGCCAGCAGCTTGTTTGGGGAGAGGTATGGCTACACCTTC | CASSLFGERYGYTF
- | TRBJ2-7 | TRBD1 | TRBV6-5 | TGTGCCAGCAGGGGACAGGGGGCGCGGCTCCACGAGCAGTACTTC | CASRGQGARLHEQYF
- | TRBJ2-7 | - | TRBV2 | TGTGCCAGCAGAGCCACCTACGAGCAGTACTTC | CASRATYEQYF
- | TRBJ1-1 | - | TRBV28 | TGTGCCAGCAGTTTTGAGGGGAGGGGGACTGAAGCTTTCTTT | CASSFEGRGTEAFF
once | TRBJ2-1 | TRBD2 | TRBV29-1 | TGCAGCGTCAGGCTGGCGGGAGGGCCGGGTAATGAGCAGTTCTTC | CSVRLAGGPGNEQFF
- | TRBJ1-4 | TRBD1 | TRBV15 | TGTGCCACCAGCAACGACAGGGGGGTCGGGGAAAAACTGTTTTTT | CATSNDRGVGEKLFF
- | TRBJ1-6 | - | TRBV19 | TGTGCCAGTTGTTCTAAGGTGGGCTCACCCCTCCACTTT | CASCSKVGSPLHF
- | TRBJ1-1 | TRBD1 | TRBV9 | TGTGCCAGCAGCGTAGAAGGGACAGGGAACATAAACACTGAAGCTTTCTTT | CASSVEGTGNINTEAFF
- | TRBJ2-4 | - | TRBV28 | TGTGCCAGCAGTTTAGAGGGCAGGGCCAAAAACATTCAGTACTTC | CASSLEGRAKNIQYF
- | TRBJ2-1 | TRBD2 | TRBV5-1 | TGCGCCAGCAGCTTCGGACTAGCGGTTGGCTACAATGAGCAGTTCTTC | CASSFGLAVGYNEQFF
once | TRBJ2-1 | - | TRBV10-1 | TGCGCCAGCAGTGAGTCCGGCAGGCGTCATGAGCAGTTCTTC | CASSESGRRHEQFF
- | TRBJ1-6 | - | TRBV11-2 | TGTGCCAGCAGCTTGAACAGGGAGAATTCACCCCTCCACTTT | CASSLNRENSPLHF
- | TRBJ2-1 | TRBD2 | TRBV30 | TGTGCCTGGAGCTCCCCCCTACGCGGGAGTAGGAATGAGCAGTTCTTC | CAWSSPLRGSRNEQFF
- | TRBJ1-2 | - | TRBV5-5 | TGTGCCAGCAGCGTAACGACAATACACGACAACTATGGCTACACCTTC | CASSVTTIHDNYGYTF
once | TRBJ1-1 | - | TRBV21-1 | TGTGCCAGCACCCCTCGGGGGGGCACGACTGAAGCTTTCTTT | CASTPRGGTTEAFF
- | TRBJ1-2 | TRBD1 | TRBV2 | TGTGCCAGCAGCCTACAGGGGGAGAACTATGGCTACACCTTC | CASSLQGENYGYTF
- | TRBJ2-6 | - | TRBV7-2 | TGTGCCAGCAGCTTAGAAGGGAGCACTGGGGCCAACGTCCTGACTTTC | CASSLEGSTGANVLTF
- | TRBJ2-7 | TRBD1 | TRBV11-3 | TGTGCCAGCAGTCAGGGGGTCTCCTACGAGCAGTACTTC | CASSQGVSYEQYF
- | TRBJ2-1 | TRBD2 | TRBV11-2 | TGTGCCAGCACCTCACTTAGCGGGGGGTGGACCTACAATGAGCAGTTCTTC | CASTSLSGGWTYNEQFF
- | TRBJ2-7 | - | TRBV19 | TGTGCCAGTAGTAACAACAGTCTGTCCCACGAGCAGTACTTC | CASSNNSLSHEQYF
once | TRBJ2-1 | - | TRBV4-3 | TGCGCCAGCAGCCAAGATCAGCGCTATGAGCAGTTCTTC | CASSQDQRYEQFF
- | TRBJ2-3 | - | TRBV18 | TGTGCCAGCTCTCCTCCTCTGATGCACAGCCCAGATACGCAGTATTTT | CASSPPLMHSPDTQYF
- | TRBJ1-1 | TRBD1 | TRBV7-6 | TGTGCCAGCAGCCTAGACAGGGCCACTGAAGCTTTCTTT | CASSLDRATEAFF
- | TRBJ1-5 | TRBD1 | TRBV10-3 | TGTGCCATCAGTGGATCTCCGACAGGGGACGAGGGGAGCAATCAGCCCCAGCATTTT | CAISGSPTGDEGSNQPQHF
few | TRBJ2-7 | TRBD2 | TRBV7-6 | TGTGCCAGCAGCTTACAAGCGGGGGCGGGAGGGTTCTACGAGCAGTACTTC | CASSLQAGAGGFYEQYF
- | TRBJ2-3 | - | TRBV6-5 | TGTGCCAGCAGTCCGCAGCCGGGAATGCAGTATTTT | CASSPQPGMQYF
- | TRBJ2-3 | - | TRBV4-1 | TGCGCCAGCAGCCAAGGGCAGGGATACACAGATACGCAGTATTTT | CASSQGQGYTDTQYF
- | TRBJ1-2 | - | TRBV18 | TGTGCCAGCTCACCAGGGCCAGGGGTGAACTATGGCTACACCTTC | CASSPGPGVNYGYTF
- | TRBJ2-7 | - | TRBV6-5 | TGTGCCAGCAAGGGAACGTTTCTCAGGGCCCACGAGCAGTACTTC | CASKGTFLRAHEQYF
- | TRBJ2-4 | - | TRBV18 | TGTGCCAGCTCACCACTAGGCAGGGGCCTGGGCAAAAACATTCAGTACTTC | CASSPLGRGLGKNIQYF
once | TRBJ2-7 | TRBD2 | TRBV27 | TGTGCCAGCAGTTTATCGAAGGCTAGCGGGAGCTCCTACGAGCAGTACTTC | CASSLSKASGSSYEQYF
- | TRBJ1-4 | - | TRBV6-5 | TGTGCCAGCAGTTCGTCCGCTAGTGAAAAACTGTTTTTT | CASSSSASEKLFF
- | TRBJ2-1 | TRBD2 | TRBV28 | TGTGCCAGCAGTTTAGGCGGGAGTGGATTCAATGAGCAGTTCTTC | CASSLGGSGFNEQFF
- | TRBJ1-5 | - | TRBV6-1 | TGTGCCAGCAGTGAAGGGGGCGGTCAGGCCATTCAGCCCCAGCATTTT | CASSEGGGQAIQPQHF
- | TRBJ2-3 | TRBD1 | TRBV5-1 | TGCGCCAGCACCCACGACAGGGGGTTCACAGATACGCAGTATTTT | CASTHDRGFTDTQYF
- | TRBJ2-7 | - | TRBV14 | TGTGCCAGCAGCCAAGAGCAGGTATTAACCTACGAGCAGTACTTC | CASSQEQVLTYEQYF
- | TRBJ1-5 | - | TRBV4-1 | TGCGCCAGCAGCTCAACAGGGAAGGGAAGCAATCAGCCCCAGCATTTT | CASSSTGKGSNQPQHF
- | TRBJ2-5 | TRBD2 | TRBV18 | TGTGCCAGCTCACCAAGCGGGAGGCGGGGAGAGACCCAGTACTTC | CASSPSGRRGETQYF
once | TRBJ1-1 | - | TRBV19 | TGTGCCAGTAGTATAGTTACAGGGTATAATACTGAAGCTTTCTTT | CASSIVTGYNTEAFF
- | TRBJ2-5 | TRBD2 | TRBV7-9 | TGTGCCAGCAGGCTACTAGCGGGGCAAGAGACCCAGTACTTC | CASRLLAGQETQYF
- | TRBJ2-7 | TRBD1 | TRBV5-8 | TGTGCCAGCAGGGCCTGGGACAGCTCCTACGAGCAGTACTTC | CASRAWDSSYEQYF
- | TRBJ2-7 | - | TRBV7-8 | TGTGCCAGCAGCCGACAGACTGACTACGAGCAGTACTTC | CASSRQTDYEQYF
- | TRBJ2-7 | - | TRBV5-1 | TGCGCCAGCAGCTTGGCCAATTTAGGGGTGGAGGAGCAGTACTTC | CASSLANLGVEEQYF
- | TRBJ2-7 | TRBD2 | TRBV19 | TGTGCCAGTAGTCCCCGGACTAGCGGGAACTACGAGCAGTACTTC | CASSPRTSGNYEQYF
- | TRBJ2-2 | TRBD2 | TRBV5-1 | TGCGCCAGCAGCTTGGAGGGACTAGCGGGGACCGGGGAGCTGTTTTTT | CASSLEGLAGTGELFF
- | TRBJ2-2 | TRBD1 | TRBV2 | TGTGCCAGCACCCCAAGGAGAGGACAGGGAGTAGTTCGTGGCGGGGAGCTGTTTTTT | CASTPRRGQGVVRGGELFF
- | TRBJ2-3 | TRBD2 | TRBV19 | TGTGCCAGTAGACCCGGACTAGCGGGAAGGTCTGATACGCAGTATTTT | CASRPGLAGRSDTQYF
- | TRBJ1-2 | - | TRBV7-3 | TGTGCCAGCAGCCCCCGGAGTGCCCAGGGTGGCTACACCTTC | CASSPRSAQGGYTF